The next 12 T cell receptor beta chains were all read from a single sample in a study of T-cell memory formation after mild COVID-19. TCRdb reprocessed the 5' RACE reads via MiXCR and lists one record per CDR3 protein. The sample has about 360,000 distinct CDR3 sequences; 14% are singletons. Material: PBMCs or a T cell subset sorted from them (not recorded which). These TCRs come from a man aged 18-30 years who had mild COVID-19 (a few samples of this study predate the infection). Cell type and time point are not known.

The J gene is TRBJ1-2, the V gene TRBV12-3 or TRBV12-4; no firm D call. The CDR3 loop spans 12 amino acids. V dropped 6 bases and J dropped 6 bases, with 11 bases sitting between them. CDR3 protein: CASSRGGNGYTF. CDR3 sequence (DNA): TGTGCCAGCAGCCGGGGTGGGAATGGCTACACCTTC.

Only a few counts were recorded for this clonotype. The CDR3 nucleotides read TGCAGCGTTGAACCCGGATTGACCGCCGAAGCTTTCTTT. It codes for CSVEPGLTAEAFF. J is TRBJ1-1 and V is TRBV29-1; the D is unclear. The CDR3 spans 13 residues. Trimming took 2 bases from V and 8 from J, leaving 15 bases between them. Per germline, CDR1 SQVTM and CDR2 ANQGSEA.

This chain joins TRBV12-3 or TRBV12-4 and TRBJ1-5, with D possibly matching TRBD1 (5 bases). CDR3 length equals 14 residues. V lost 7 bases and J lost 6, with 16 bases in between. This CDR3 reads CASTKWGSVQPQHF. The CDR3 nucleotides read TGTGCCAGCACTAAGTGGGGCTCGGTTCAGCCCCAGCATTTT.

The sample holds many counts of this clonotype. The chain recombines TRBV12-3 or TRBV12-4 with TRBJ2-7; D remains ambiguous. The CDR3 is 12 residues long. V gave up 8 bases and J gave up 2 bases, with 10 bases separating them. The CDR3 DNA is TGTGCCAGCCGAGGAAGAACCTACGAGCAGTACTTC. It yields the protein CASRGRTYEQYF.

The rearrangement joins TRBV6-1 to TRBJ2-1; 7 nucleotides agree with TRBD2. V was pared by 1 base and J by 3 bases, with 3 bases of the junction left unmatched. The germline V gene encodes CDR1 MNHNS and CDR2 SASEGT. The CDR3 covers 15 residues. CDR3 loop: CASSEEGGGYNEQFF. CDR3 DNA: TGTGCCAGCAGTGAAGAAGGCGGGGGCTACAATGAGCAGTTCTTC.

This clonotype was recorded a few times. The gene calls are TRBV4-3 and TRBJ2-2; 11 bases are shared with TRBD1. The CDR3 extends over 16 amino acids. Trimming took 2 bases from V and 6 from J; bases not matched to a gene: 5. Germline assignment: CDR1 LGHNA and CDR2 YSLEER. In DNA form, the CDR3 reads TGCGCCAGCAGCCAATCGAGGACAGGGGGCTCCGGGGAGCTGTTTTTT. It encodes CASSQSRTGGSGELFF.

The chain employs TRBV11-2 and TRBJ2-5; D could derive from TRBD1 or TRBD2 (5 bases each). The CDR3 spans 13 residues. Trimming took 3 bases from V and 4 from J, leaving 9 bases between them. Germline assignment: CDR1 SGHAT and CDR2 FQNNGV. The CDR3 protein is CASSFVGTETQYF. The DNA for the CDR3 is TGTGCCAGCAGCTTCGTGGGGACAGAGACCCAGTACTTC.

There are a few counts of this clonotype. The chain employs TRBV14 and TRBJ2-1; TRBD2 agrees at 10 bases. This CDR3 is built from 13 residues. Germline V lookup: CDR1 SGHDN, CDR2 FVKESK. The V segment lost 6 bases and the J segment 8 bases; nucleotides outside the gene matches: 4. CDR3 protein: CASSRTSGDEQFF. The CDR3 DNA is TGTGCCAGCAGTAGGACTAGCGGCGATGAGCAGTTCTTC. The full variable domain, rest sourced from reference TRBV14 and TRBJ2-1, is EAGVTQFPSHSVIEKGQTVTLRCDPISGHDNLYWYRRVMGKEIKFLLHFVKESKQDESGMPNNRFLAERTGGTYSTLKVQPAELEDSGVYFCASSRTSGDEQFFGPGTRLTVL.

This clonotype was recorded at least ten times. The genes are TRBV11-2 and TRBJ2-2; the match to TRBD1 covers 9 bases. The ends lost 5 bases at V and 0 bases at J; junction bases unmatched: 1. Germline V gene data show CDR1 as SGHAT and CDR2 as FQNNGV. This CDR3 comprises 15 residues. CDR3 region: CASSRDRANTGELFF. DNA of the CDR3: TGTGCCAGCAGCCGGGACAGGGCGAACACCGGGGAGCTGTTTTTT.

This chain uses TRBV27 with TRBJ2-7; no reliable D call. Trimming left V 5 bases short and J 3 bases short, with 14 bases between. There are 14 residues in the CDR3. Germline V gene data show CDR1 as MNHEY and CDR2 as SMNVEV (reference sequence). The CDR3 region is CASSSYSVHYEQYF. The CDR3 bases are TGTGCCAGCAGTAGCTACAGTGTTCACTACGAGCAGTACTTC.

The chain joins TRBV5-5 to TRBJ2-3; 9 bases line up with TRBD1. J was trimmed by 4 bases and V by 7 bases; bases with no gene match: 4. The CDR3 has 13 amino acids. Germline lookup yields CDR1 SGHKS and CDR2 YYEKEE (reference sequence). CDR3 sequence reads: CASLRDRADTQYF. The CDR3 DNA reads as TGTGCCAGCCTAAGGGACAGGGCAGATACGCAGTATTTT.

This clonotype was seen at least ten times. This chain connects TRBV9 to TRBJ2-5, with D hard to call. CDR3 length: 12 residues. Germline values: CDR1 SGDLS, CDR2 YYNGEE. The V end lost 0 bases, the J end lost 2 bases, and 2 bases lay between the germline ends. The CDR3 region is CASSVEQETQYF. Written as DNA, the CDR3 is TGTGCCAGCAGCGTAGAGCAAGAGACCCAGTACTTC. Complete variable domain (other parts from reference TRBV9 and TRBJ2-5): DSGVTQTPKHLITATGQRVTLRCSPRSGDLSVYWYQQSLDQGLQFLIQYYNGEERAKGNILERFSAQQFPDLHSELNLSSLELGDSALYFCASSVEQETQYFGPGTRLLVL.